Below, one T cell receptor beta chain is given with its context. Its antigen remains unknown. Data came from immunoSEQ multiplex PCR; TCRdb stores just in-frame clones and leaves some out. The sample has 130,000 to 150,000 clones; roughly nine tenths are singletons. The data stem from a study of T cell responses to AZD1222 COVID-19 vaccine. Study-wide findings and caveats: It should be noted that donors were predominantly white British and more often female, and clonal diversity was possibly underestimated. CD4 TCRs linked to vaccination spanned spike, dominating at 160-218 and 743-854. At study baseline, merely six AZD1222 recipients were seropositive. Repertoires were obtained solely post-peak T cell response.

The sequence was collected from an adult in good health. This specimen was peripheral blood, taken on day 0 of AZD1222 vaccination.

CDR3 in amino acids: CASSRGGATDTQYF. The CDR3 DNA reads TGTGCCAGCTCACGCGGGGGGGCAACGGATACGCAGTATTTT. The V call is TRBV18, the J call TRBJ2-3, with 9 bases fitting TRBD2. Trimming cost V 4 bases and J 6 bases; bases outside gene matches: 5. Germline CDR1 reads KGHSH; CDR2 reads LQKENI. The CDR3 loop spans 14 amino acids.